The subject of this entry is one T cell receptor beta chain. The CDR3 consists of 11 residues. V lost 7 bases to trimming and J lost 5 bases, with 8 bases between them. Germline V gives CDR1 ENHRY, CDR2 SYGVKD. In the authors' workflow: Amplifying reference gene primers gave estimates of nucleated cell counts. Method: immunoSEQ multiplex PCR; TCRdb's copy keeps in-frame clones and lacks some. Clone size and the V and J calls come from that table; the DNA yielded D and trimming. This sample carries approximately 51,000 clones, 91% of them seen once, and the ten largest clones take 6.4%. These data come from a study of blood T cell repertoires in COVID-19. Study-level background: Sites in the United States, Italy and Spain provided acute and convalescent COVID-19 samples. T cells, B-cell-depleted T cells, or PBMCs supplied cDNA or gDNA.

The chain recombines TRBV10-3 with TRBJ2-5, with D possibly being TRBD1 (6 bases). The origin of this receptor is a man between 65 and 80 years old with active COVID-19. The sequenced sample was peripheral blood. This CDR3 is CAIKGDETQYF. The CDR3 DNA reads as TGTGCCATCAAGGGGGATGAGACCCAGTACTTC.